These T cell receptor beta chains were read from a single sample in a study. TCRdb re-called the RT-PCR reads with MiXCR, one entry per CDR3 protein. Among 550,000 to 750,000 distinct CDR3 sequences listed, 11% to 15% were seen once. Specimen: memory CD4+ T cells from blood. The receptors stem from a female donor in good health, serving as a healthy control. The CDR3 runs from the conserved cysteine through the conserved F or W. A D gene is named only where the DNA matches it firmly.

CDR3 protein: CASSLAGLGSGVDYTF
V gene: TRBV5-1
D gene: .

CDR3 protein: CASRDRQGLFEAFF
V gene: TRBV6-1
D gene: TRBD1

CDR3 protein: CASSLGSARGHEAFF
V gene: TRBV7-9
D gene: TRBD1

CDR3 protein: CASSPRTELGTEAFF
V gene: TRBV11-2
D gene: .

CDR3 protein: CASSLWDRSFF
V gene: TRBV28
D gene: TRBD1

CDR3 protein: CASSYKTSGAADTQYF
V gene: TRBV18
D gene: TRBD2

CDR3 protein: CASSFLADKETQYF
V gene: TRBV5-1
D gene: TRBD2

CDR3 protein: CSLIPSGRYEQYF
V gene: TRBV20-1
D gene: .

CDR3 protein: CASRTTSGAYEQYF
V gene: TRBV28
D gene: TRBD2

CDR3 protein: CAIKERGGSTDTQYF
V gene: TRBV10-3
D gene: TRBD2

CDR3 protein: CASSFSKLNTEAFF
V gene: TRBV7-8
D gene: .